Included here is one T cell receptor beta chain sequence, with context. Trimming cost V 4 bases and J 4 bases, with 14 bases left between them. This CDR3 spans 14 amino acids. From germline, CDR1 is SGHNT and CDR2 YYREEE (reference sequence). This table comes from immunoSEQ multiplex PCR, and its TCRdb copy is limited to in-frame clones, with some not included. The sample records about 1 million clones, roughly 80% being singletons. The data are from a study of shared clonotypes between healthy human individuals. Overall study: Plates per donor: three CD4 naive, three CD4 memory, two CD8 naive, one CD8 memory.

Healthy adults negative for HIV, lacking recent acute infections or vaccinations, served as donors. Everyone who donated was a Caucasian adult who lived in Nashville, Tennessee. This clonotype originated in a man aged 18 to 29 in good health. The V call is TRBV5-4, the J call TRBJ1-2; D is undetermined. Sequencing was done on a sample of memory CD4+ T cells sorted from blood. Subset indicated: CD45RA-negative fraction. In DNA, the CDR3 is TGTGCCAGCAGCCCCTCGGGATCCTTCTATGGCTACACCTTC. It is translated as CASSPSGSFYGYTF. Filled out from reference TRBV5-4 and TRBJ1-2, the complete variable domain reads ETGVTQSPTHLIKTRGQQVTLRCSSQSGHNTVSWYQQALGQGPQFIFQYYREEENGRGNFPPRFSGLQFPNYSSELNVNALELDDSALYLCASSPSGSFYGYTFGSGTRLTVV.